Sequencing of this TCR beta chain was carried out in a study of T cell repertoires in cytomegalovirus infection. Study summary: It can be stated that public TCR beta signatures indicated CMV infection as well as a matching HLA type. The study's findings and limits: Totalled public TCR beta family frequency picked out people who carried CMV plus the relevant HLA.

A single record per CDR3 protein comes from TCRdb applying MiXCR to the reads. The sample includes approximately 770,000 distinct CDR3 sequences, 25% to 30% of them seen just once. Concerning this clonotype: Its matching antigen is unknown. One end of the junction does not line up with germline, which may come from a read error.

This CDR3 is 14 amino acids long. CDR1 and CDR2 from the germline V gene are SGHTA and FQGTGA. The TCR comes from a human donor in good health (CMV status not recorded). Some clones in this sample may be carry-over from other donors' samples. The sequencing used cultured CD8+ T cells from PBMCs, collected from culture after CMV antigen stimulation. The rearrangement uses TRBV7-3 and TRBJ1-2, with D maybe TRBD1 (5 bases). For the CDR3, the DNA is TGTGCCAGCAGCTCCCCGGGGGGGTACTATGGCTACGCCTTC. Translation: CASSSPGGYYGYAF. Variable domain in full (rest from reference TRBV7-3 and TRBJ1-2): GAGVSQTPSNKVTEKGKYVELRCDPISGHTALYWYRQSLGQGPEFLIYFQGTGAADDSGLPNDRFFAVRPEGSVSTLKIQRTERGDSAVYLCASSSPGGYYGYAFGSGTRLTVV.